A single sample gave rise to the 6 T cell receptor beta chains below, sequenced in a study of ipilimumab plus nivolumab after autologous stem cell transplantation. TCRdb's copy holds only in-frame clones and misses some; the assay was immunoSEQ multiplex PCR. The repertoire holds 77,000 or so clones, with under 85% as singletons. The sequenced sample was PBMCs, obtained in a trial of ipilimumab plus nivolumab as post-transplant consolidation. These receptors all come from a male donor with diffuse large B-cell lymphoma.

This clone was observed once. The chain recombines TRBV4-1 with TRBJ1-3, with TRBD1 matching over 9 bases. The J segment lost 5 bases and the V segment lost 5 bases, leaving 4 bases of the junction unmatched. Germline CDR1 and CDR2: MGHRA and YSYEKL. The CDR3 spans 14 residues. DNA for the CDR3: TGCGCCAGCAGCGGGGACAGGGTCCGAAACACCATATATTTT. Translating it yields CASSGDRVRNTIYF.

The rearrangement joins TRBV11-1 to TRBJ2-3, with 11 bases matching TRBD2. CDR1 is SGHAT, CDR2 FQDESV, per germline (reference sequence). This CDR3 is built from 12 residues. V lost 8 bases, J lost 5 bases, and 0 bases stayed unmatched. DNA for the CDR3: TGTGCCAGCGGGACTAGCGGAGATACGCAGTATTTT. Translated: CASGTSGDTQYF.

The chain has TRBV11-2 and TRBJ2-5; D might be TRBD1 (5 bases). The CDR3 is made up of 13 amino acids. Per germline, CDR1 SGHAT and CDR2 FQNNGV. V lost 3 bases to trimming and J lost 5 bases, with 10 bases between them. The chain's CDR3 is CASSLERGETQYF. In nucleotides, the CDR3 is TGTGCCAGCAGCTTGGAAAGGGGTGAGACCCAGTACTTC.

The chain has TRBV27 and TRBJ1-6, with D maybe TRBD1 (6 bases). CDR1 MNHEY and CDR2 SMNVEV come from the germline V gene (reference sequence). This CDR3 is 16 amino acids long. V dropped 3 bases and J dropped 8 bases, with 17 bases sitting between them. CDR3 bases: TGTGCCAGCAGTTTGGGGGTGGGGGGCGCGCATTCACCCCTCCACTTT. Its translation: CASSLGVGGAHSPLHF.

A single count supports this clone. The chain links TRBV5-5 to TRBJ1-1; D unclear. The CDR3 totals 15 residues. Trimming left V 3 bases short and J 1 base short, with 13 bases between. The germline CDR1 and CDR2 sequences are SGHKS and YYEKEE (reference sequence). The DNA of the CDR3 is TGTGCCAGCAGCTGGACCTCGGCAGCGAACACTGAAGCTTTCTTT. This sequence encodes CASSWTSAANTEAFF. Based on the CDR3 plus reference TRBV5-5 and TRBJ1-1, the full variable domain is DAGVTQSPTHLIKTRGQQVTLRCSPISGHKSVSWYQQVLGQGPQFIFQYYEKEERGRGNFPDRFSARQFPNYSSELNVNALLLGDSALYLCASSWTSAANTEAFFGQGTRLTVV.

As DNA, the CDR3 is TGTGCCAGCCGATCGGACAACTCCTACAATGAGCAGTTCTTC. Translating it yields CASRSDNSYNEQFF. The V and J genes are TRBV6-1 and TRBJ2-1, with a weak D call TRBD1 (5 bases). Germline V gene data show CDR1 as MNHNS and CDR2 as SASEGT. CDR3 length: 14 amino acids. V shed 8 bases and J shed 0 bases, with 11 bases lying between them.